Listed here is a single TCR beta chain. Individuals aged about 18 to 95 years were recruited from about two dozen US areas. The source of the sample is a study of blood T cell repertoires in COVID-19. Study overall: The samples span acute and convalescent COVID-19 from the United States, Italy and Spain. T cells, B-cell-depleted T cells, or PBMCs provided the cDNA or gDNA that served as material.

The method was immunoSEQ multiplex PCR; TCRdb's version includes in-frame clones alone and lacks a portion of them. This sample has 150,000 to 200,000 clones, with about four fifths found just once. The receptor's source is a man aged 35 to 55 who had recovered from COVID-19. The sample comprised PBMCs or T cells enriched from blood (not recorded which).

In DNA, the CDR3 is TGTGCCAGCTCACCACCTTCAGGGATGAATGAGCAGTTCTTC. Protein: CASSPPSGMNEQFF. The chain recombines TRBV18 with TRBJ2-1; possible D gene TRBD1, 5 bases. Germline V lookup: CDR1 KGHSH, CDR2 LQKENI. The V end was cut by 0 bases, the J end by 7 bases, with 10 bases between. The CDR3 is 14 residues long. Looking up the rest from reference TRBV18 and TRBJ2-1 gives the full variable domain: NAGVMQNPRHLVRRRGQEARLRCSPMKGHSHVYWYRQLPEEGLKFMVYLQKENIIDESGMPKERFSAEFPKEGPSILRIQQVVRGDSAAYFCASSPPSGMNEQFFGPGTRLTVL.